Following are 25 T cell receptor beta chains from one sample sequenced in a study of blood T cell repertoires in COVID-19. The data were produced by immunoSEQ multiplex PCR, yet TCRdb's version contains in-frame clones alone and is incomplete. Of about 110,000 clones listed, over 70% are singletons. Input material: peripheral blood. The origin of the receptors is a man aged 45-65 years with acute or convalescent COVID-19.

Here the CDR3 DNA reads TGTGCCAGCAGCCAAGTCTTGTCTGAAGCTTTCTTT. Translating gives CASSQVLSEAFF. The V and J genes are TRBV3-1 (or the pseudogene TRBV3-2) and TRBJ1-1, with D uncertain. V lost 1 base, J lost 6 bases, and 6 bases lay in between. This CDR3 contains 12 residues. Per the germline V gene, CDR1 is LGHDT and CDR2 is YNNKEL (reference sequence).

The V and J genes are TRBV30 and TRBJ1-2; D not resolved. The CDR3 totals 13 residues. Per germline, CDR1 GTSNPN and CDR2 SVGIG (reference sequence). With 0 bases removed from V and 6 bases from J, the gap between germline ends came to 11 bases. CDR3 nucleotides: TGTGCCTGGAGTGTACAGACATCCAATGGCTACACCTTC. It encodes CAWSVQTSNGYTF.

This clone was counted only a few times. The chain employs TRBV5-1 and TRBJ1-2; 8 bases line up with TRBD1. CDR3 size: 12 residues. The V and J ends lost 5 bases and 7 bases, in that order; junction bases with no gene match: 4. CDR1 is SGHRS and CDR2 is YFSETQ in the germline V gene. Written as DNA, the CDR3 is TGCGCCAGCAGAGTGGGGACAGGTGGCTACACCTTC. This gives the protein CASRVGTGGYTF.

V and J are TRBV6-5 and TRBJ1-1; 8 bases are a match to TRBD1. The CDR3 totals 13 residues. Trimming cost V 0 bases and J 11 bases; bases outside gene matches: 5. The V gene's germline CDR1 is MNHEY and CDR2 SVGAGI. CDR3 sequence: CASSYSGRGPAFF. The CDR3 bases are TGTGCCAGCAGTTACTCCGGCAGGGGGCCCGCTTTCTTT.

The gene calls are TRBV27 and TRBJ1-2; D unresolved. CDR1 and CDR2 from the germline V gene are MNHEY and SMNVEV (reference sequence). V lost 6 bases, J lost 1 base, and 15 bases lay in between. CDR3 length: 15 amino acids. Written as DNA, the CDR3 is TGTGCCAGCAGACTCAGGACTGACTTTAACTATGGCTACACCTTC. It is translated as CASRLRTDFNYGYTF.

V and J are TRBV6-5 and TRBJ1-6; D might be TRBD1 (5 bases). Germline V gene sequence: CDR1 MNHEY, CDR2 SVGAGI. This CDR3 has 16 residues. The V end was cut by 4 bases, the J end by 0 bases, with 10 bases between. The CDR3 spells CASSFRQSSYNSPLHF. Here the CDR3 DNA reads TGTGCCAGCAGTTTCCGACAGAGCTCCTATAATTCACCCCTCCACTTT.

This clone was picked up a small number of times. V is TRBV24-1 and J is TRBJ2-1; 8 bases are a match to TRBD2. Losses at the gene ends were 4 bases for V and 3 bases for J; bases not matched to a gene: 1. This CDR3 has 14 amino acids. Germline V gene lookup returns CDR1 KGHDR and CDR2 SFDVKD. CDR3 coding DNA: TGTGCCACCAGTGAAAGCGGGGGCTACAATGAGCAGTTCTTC. Amino acid sequence: CATSESGGYNEQFF.

The chain combines TRBV5-1 with TRBJ1-5, with D tentatively TRBD1 (6 bases). The V gene lost 0 bases and the J gene lost 7 bases, with 11 bases spanning the gap. CDR1 SGHRS and CDR2 YFSETQ come from the germline V gene. The CDR3 has 14 residues. In DNA, the CDR3 is TGCGCCAGCAGCTTGGTCGGGGGGGCACAGCCCCAGCATTTT. This gives the protein CASSLVGGAQPQHF.

V gene TRBV12-3 or TRBV12-4 combines with J gene TRBJ1-4; unclear D gene. The CDR3 has 12 amino acids. V was clipped by 2 bases and J by 11 bases, with 9 bases between them. The CDR3 region has the DNA TGTGCCAGCAGTTTAACAGAACGGAAACTGTTTTTT. This gives the protein CASSLTERKLFF.

This chain uses TRBV6-6 with TRBJ1-5; no clear D gene. Germline-derived CDR1 and CDR2 are MNHNY and SVGAGI (reference sequence). The V end lost 6 bases, the J end lost 0 bases, and 9 bases lay between the germline ends. This CDR3 contains 14 residues. CDR3 protein: CASSPHDSNQPQHF. For the CDR3, the DNA is TGTGCCAGCAGCCCACATGATAGCAATCAGCCCCAGCATTTT.

The V call is TRBV21-1, the J call TRBJ2-2; the tabulated D call, TRBD1, remains unverified against the DNA. TRBV21-1 counts as a pseudogene. The CDR3 spans 15 residues. The CDR3: CASNRQGTNTGELFF. DNA for the CDR3: TGTGCCAGCAACAGACAGGGGACCAACACCGGGGAGCTGTTTTTT.

To note about this clone: Other nucleotide sequences from this sample produce the same CDR3. The rearrangement uses TRBV5-1 and TRBJ2-1, with 8 bases matching TRBD1. Germline V CDR1 and CDR2: SGHRS, YFSETQ. The trim removed 0 bases at V and 2 bases at J, leaving 1 base unmatched. This CDR3 is built from 15 residues. Here the CDR3 DNA reads TGCGCCAGCAGCTTGGGACAGGGGCCCTACAATGAGCAGTTCTTC. Protein: CASSLGQGPYNEQFF.

V and J are TRBV28 and TRBJ1-2, with D unclear. Deletions cut 5 bases from V and 2 bases from J, with 3 bases between. Germline V CDR1 and CDR2: MDHEN, SYDVKM. The CDR3 sequence is 11 residues long. The CDR3 is CASSINYGYTF. CDR3 nucleotides: TGTGCCAGCAGTATAAACTATGGCTACACCTTC.

The sample holds a few counts of this clone. The chain is built from TRBV7-6 and TRBJ2-3; 13 positions match TRBD2. J was trimmed by 4 bases and V by 4 bases; bases with no gene match: 5. The CDR3 is made up of 16 amino acids. Germline V gives CDR1 SGHVS, CDR2 FNYEAQ. Written as DNA, the CDR3 is TGTGCCAGCAGCTGGACTAGCGGGGGTAGCGCAGATACGCAGTATTTT. Residues: CASSWTSGGSADTQYF.

This sequence joins TRBV5-4 and TRBJ2-3; tentatively, D is TRBD1 (6 bases). The germline gives CDR1 SGHNT, CDR2 YYREEE (reference sequence). The CDR3 has 13 amino acids. V lost 4 bases and J 4 bases, leaving 10 bases between the germline ends. The CDR3 DNA reads TGTGCCAGCAGCATACAGGGCCCAGATACGCAGTATTTT. It encodes CASSIQGPDTQYF.

This chain joins TRBV5-6 and TRBJ1-2; D unclear. This CDR3 has 14 amino acids. Trimming pared 4 bases from V and 2 bases from J, leaving 12 bases between. Germline V gene sequence: CDR1 SGHDT, CDR2 YYEEEE. The CDR3 bases are TGTGCCAGCAGCCGATTCGGCAGGAACTATGGCTACACCTTC. Amino acids: CASSRFGRNYGYTF.

This chain links TRBV28 with TRBJ1-5, with D possibly TRBD1 on 5 matching bases. Germline V lookup: CDR1 MDHEN, CDR2 SYDVKM. V lost 3 bases, J lost 2 bases, and 8 bases lay in between. The CDR3 is 14 amino acids. CDR3 sequence (DNA): TGTGCCAGCAGTTTGGGGCAAGGCAATCAGCCCCAGCATTTT. Protein product: CASSLGQGNQPQHF.

The V and J genes are TRBV5-6 and TRBJ1-5, with TRBD1 matching 9 bases. Germline V gene lookup returns CDR1 SGHDT and CDR2 YYEEEE. Trimming cost V 4 bases and J 4 bases; bases outside gene matches: 9. The CDR3 runs to 16 residues. CDR3 in amino acids: CASSGNSGTGNQPQHF. The CDR3 bases are TGTGCCAGCAGCGGAAACTCCGGGACAGGGAATCAGCCCCAGCATTTT.

This clone has only one observation. Other DNA sequences from this sample encode an identical CDR3 as well. CDR3 protein: CASSRDRADTQYF. CDR3 DNA: TGTGCCAGCAGCCGGGACAGAGCAGATACGCAGTATTTT. V gene TRBV2 combines with J gene TRBJ2-3; 7 positions agree with TRBD1. Germline loops: CDR1 SNHLY, CDR2 FYNNEI. The J segment lost 4 bases and the V segment lost 6 bases, leaving 4 bases of the junction unmatched. The CDR3 loop spans 13 amino acids.

This sequence joins TRBV5-4 and TRBJ2-7; maybe TRBD1 (5 bases). Germline assignment: CDR1 SGHNT and CDR2 YYREEE (reference sequence). Trimming shortened V by 3 bases and J by 9 bases, and 22 bases separated the two germline ends. This CDR3 region has 15 residues. The CDR3 DNA is TGTGCCAGCAGCTCAGAAACGACAGCACCTATTGTGCAGTACGTC. Translated: CASSSETTAPIVQYV.

This chain connects TRBV11-2 to TRBJ2-1, with 11 bases fitting TRBD2. J lost 0 bases, V lost 5 bases, and 3 bases had no gene match. The CDR3 has 16 amino acids. The germline gives CDR1 SGHAT, CDR2 FQNNGV. The CDR3 DNA is TGTGCCAGCAGCCCTAGCGGGGGGAGCTCCTACAATGAGCAGTTCTTC. This codes for CASSPSGGSSYNEQFF.

The chain recombines TRBV28 with TRBJ1-5, with 8 bases matching TRBD1. V dropped 5 bases and J dropped 1; count of bases not matched to a gene: 7. The CDR3 is 16 residues long. CDR1 and CDR2 from the germline V gene are MDHEN and SYDVKM. For the CDR3, the DNA is TGTGCCAGCAGTCCTGGGACAGGTTGGAGCAATCAGCCCCAGCATTTT. It encodes CASSPGTGWSNQPQHF.

This clone was seen once. CDR3 loop: CASSLAGVWGTEAFF. In DNA form, the CDR3 reads TGTGCCAGCAGCTTGGCCGGGGTATGGGGCACTGAAGCTTTCTTT. The chain joins TRBV5-4 to TRBJ1-1; D uncertain. Between the trimmed V and J ends, which lost 0 bases and 4 bases, there was a span of 13 bases. CDR3 size: 15 residues. CDR1 is SGHNT and CDR2 is YYREEE in the germline V gene (reference sequence).

The chain has TRBV9 and TRBJ2-7; 8 positions match TRBD1. CDR3 length equals 14 residues. V shed 4 bases, J shed 2 bases, and the junction held 5 bases outside the gene matches. Germline lookup yields CDR1 SGDLS and CDR2 YYNGEE. The CDR3 nucleotides read TGTGCCAGCAGCCCCATGACAGGGGCCTACGAGCAGTACTTC. It codes for CASSPMTGAYEQYF.

The chain employs TRBV6-4 and TRBJ2-1, with a weak D call TRBD1 (6 bases). Germline values: CDR1 MRHNA, CDR2 SNTAGT. V was cut by 3 bases and J by 3 bases, with 9 bases left in between. The CDR3 extends over 14 amino acids. CDR3 amino acids: CASSDIGGYNEQFF. CDR3 DNA: TGTGCCAGCAGTGATATAGGGGGCTACAATGAGCAGTTCTTC.